One sample yielded the 27 T cell receptor beta chains listed below, sequenced in a study of T cells in Graves' hyperthyroidism and ophthalmopathy (dated 2019 in TCRdb). Receptor amplification or capture employed multiplex PCR. Sequenced on an Illumina HiSeq 2000. The TCR beta CDR3 regions were amplified from RNA transcripts. The first round of RT-PCR for the TCR CDR3 was performed with the HTBI primer set and the Qiagen OneStep RT-PCR kit. Starting from the raw public reads, TCRdb applied fastp trimming at Q25, assembled clones with MiXCR and retained in-frame beta chains. Each record represents a unique CDR3 protein, reported with the most common genes and DNA among its rows. This sample lists about 540,000 distinct CDR3 sequences; 46% were detected once. Roughly 8.2% of the sample belongs to the ten largest clones. The sample comprised peripheral blood or thyroid tissue (not recorded which). These TCRs come from a woman younger than 35 with Graves' hyperthyroidism. Donor details come from another sample of the same person, matched by shared clones.

V usage is TRBV12-3 or TRBV12-4 and J usage is TRBJ1-1; no definite D call. The CDR3 totals 11 residues. V lost 1 base to trimming and J lost 9 bases, with 6 bases between them. CDR3 bases: TGTGCCAGCAGTTTAGAAGGGAAAGCTTTCTTT. Residues: CASSLEGKAFF.

This clonotype has more than one count but fewer than ten. The rearrangement uses TRBV20-1 and TRBJ1-6, with a weak D call TRBD1 (6 bases). V was shortened by 3 bases and J by 3 bases, with 15 bases between the two germline ends. Germline CDR1 and CDR2: DFQATT and SNEGSKA (reference sequence). The CDR3 length is 16 residues. The CDR3 sequence is CSARFRGQSYNSPLHF. The CDR3 DNA sequence: TGCAGTGCTAGGTTCCGGGGGCAGAGCTATAATTCACCCCTCCACTTT.

This chain links TRBV10-3 with TRBJ1-1, with 8 bases fitting TRBD1. Germline V lookup: CDR1 ENHRY, CDR2 SYGVKD. Trimming took 6 bases from V and 5 from J; bases not matched to a gene: 8. This CDR3 is built from 14 residues. DNA of the CDR3: TGTGCCATCAGCCTGACAGGGGCTCGTACTGAAGCTTTCTTT. Its translation is CAISLTGARTEAFF.

This chain joins TRBV5-1 and TRBJ2-5; D is ambiguous. CDR1 and CDR2 from the germline V gene are SGHRS and YFSETQ. CDR3 length equals 15 residues. V shed 0 bases and J shed 1 base, with 10 bases lying between them. In nucleotides, the CDR3 is TGCGCCAGCAGCTTGGAAAGGCAGACCCAAGAGACCCAGTACTTC. Translated, it gives CASSLERQTQETQYF.

This chain uses TRBV7-9 with TRBJ2-2; TRBD2 matches 7 bases. Trimming at V came to 5 bases and at J to 6 bases, leaving 18 bases not matched to a gene. The germline CDR1 and CDR2 sequences are SEHNR and FQNEAQ (reference sequence). The CDR3 totals 18 residues. The CDR3 region is CASSPPWRRETIPGELFF. In nucleotides, the CDR3 is TGTGCCAGCAGCCCCCCCTGGAGGCGGGAGACAATCCCCGGGGAGCTGTTTTTT.

This clonotype was detected only a few times. The V gene is TRBV7-2, the J gene TRBJ1-1; weak D call: TRBD1 (6 bases). This CDR3 is built from 14 residues. V was cut by 4 bases and J by 5 bases, with 14 bases left in between. Per germline, CDR1 SGHTA and CDR2 FQGNSA. Here the CDR3 reads CASSWNRDTTEAFF. CDR3 nucleotide sequence: TGTGCCAGCAGCTGGAACAGGGATACGACTGAAGCTTTCTTT.

This clonotype was observed a single time. The chain links TRBV7-9 to TRBJ1-5; D uncertain. Germline values: CDR1 SEHNR, CDR2 FQNEAQ (reference sequence). This CDR3 comprises 14 residues. Trimming stripped 2 bases from V and 3 bases from J, with 8 bases between. CDR3 bases: TGTGCCAGCAGCTTACCAGGTTACAATCAGCCCCAGCATTTT. Encoded protein: CASSLPGYNQPQHF.

The chain links TRBV7-3 to TRBJ1-1; D may be TRBD1 (6 bases). V lost 2 bases to trimming and J lost 0 bases, with 10 bases between them. Per the germline V gene, CDR1 is SGHTA and CDR2 is FQGTGA. CDR3 length equals 15 residues. The DNA for the CDR3 is TGTGCCAGCAGCTTATTGGGGACATTGAACACTGAAGCTTTCTTT. As protein: CASSLLGTLNTEAFF.

This clonotype has a count of ten or more. This chain joins TRBV10-3 and TRBJ1-1; 7 bases match TRBD1. This CDR3 is 14 amino acids long. Trimming at V came to 6 bases and at J to 8 bases, leaving 12 bases not matched to a gene. Germline CDR1 is ENHRY and CDR2 is SYGVKD. The CDR3 nucleotides read TGTGCCATCAGGGATAAGACAGGGTCGGGGGAAGCTTTCTTT. Protein product: CAIRDKTGSGEAFF.

This clonotype appeared many times. The rearrangement links TRBV2 to TRBJ2-7; 7 bases line up with TRBD1. CDR1 is SNHLY, CDR2 FYNNEI, per germline. The CDR3 is 13 residues long. V shed 8 bases, J shed 5 bases, and the junction held 9 bases outside the gene matches. CDR3 DNA sequence: TGTGCCAGCCAGGGGGACGTCGGGGACGAGCAGTACTTC. Encoded protein: CASQGDVGDEQYF.

The chain employs TRBV12-3 or TRBV12-4 and TRBJ2-5, with 9 bases identical to TRBD2. The CDR3 length is 15 residues. V was pared by 6 bases and J by 4 bases, with 9 bases of the junction left unmatched. In DNA, the CDR3 is TGTGCCAGCAGGGGACTAGCCCCCTTGGGAGAGACCCAGTACTTC. Amino acids: CASRGLAPLGETQYF.

V and J are TRBV2 and TRBJ2-5, with D hard to call. The CDR3 sequence is 14 residues long. CDR1 SNHLY and CDR2 FYNNEI come from the germline V gene. Deletions cut 3 bases from V and 3 bases from J, with 11 bases between. Written as DNA, the CDR3 is TGTGCCAGCAGTGACCCTGGTCGGAAAGAGACCCAGTACTTC. Its translation is CASSDPGRKETQYF.

A note on this clonotype: The junction shows a germline mismatch at one end, possibly a read error. The rearrangement uses TRBV5-1 and TRBJ2-7, with TRBD2 matching over 10 bases. The CDR3 totals 15 residues. Germline V gene data show CDR1 as SGHRS and CDR2 as YFSETQ. CDR3 bases: TGTGCCAGCAGCTTGGAAGCGGGGGGGACCTACGAGCAGTACTTC. Amino acid sequence: CASSLEAGGTYEQYF.

The chain employs TRBV20-1 and TRBJ1-1; perhaps TRBD1 as D (5 bases). Germline CDR1 is DFQATT and CDR2 is SNEGSKA (reference sequence). CDR3 length: 12 residues. Trimming cost V 5 bases and J 7 bases, with 14 bases left between them. As DNA, the CDR3 is TGCAGTGCTGGGGAGAGGGGAGGTGAAGCTTTCTTT. The encoded protein is CSAGERGGEAFF.

J is TRBJ1-1 and V is TRBV29-1; perhaps TRBD1 as D (5 bases). The V end lost 7 bases, the J end lost 1 base, and 7 bases lay between the germline ends. The CDR3 spans 11 residues. The germline V gene has CDR1 SQVTM and CDR2 ANQGSEA. The DNA of the CDR3 is TGCAGCGGGGACTCGAACACTGAAGCTTTCTTT. Amino acid sequence: CSGDSNTEAFF.

Details on this clonotype: Just one base apart from a much larger clone, this may be a read error. The V and J genes are TRBV10-1 and TRBJ2-1; TRBD1 might be the D (6 bases). This CDR3 contains 17 residues. V was trimmed by 0 bases and J by 10 bases, leaving 22 bases between them. Germline CDR1 is WNHNN and CDR2 is SYGVQD (reference sequence). In nucleotides, the CDR3 is TGCGCCAGCAGTGAGTCGATGGCTTGGGACACATCCTACGAGCAGTTCTTC. Translation: CASSESMAWDTSYEQFF.

This sequence joins TRBV11-2 and TRBJ2-7; possibly TRBD2 for D (6 bases). The CDR3 runs to 16 residues. Germline CDR1 SGHAT, CDR2 FQNNGV. Trimming took 5 bases from V and 2 from J, leaving 19 bases between them. The CDR3 is CASSLPSSGSTYEQYF. The CDR3 DNA is TGTGCCAGCAGCCTGCCCTCAAGCGGGTCTACCTACGAGCAGTACTTC.

This clonotype was detected only once. The chain joins TRBV24-1 to TRBJ2-3; weak D call: TRBD1 (6 bases). Germline values: CDR1 KGHDR, CDR2 SFDVKD. The length of the CDR3 is 16 residues. V was pared by 4 bases and J by 2 bases, with 15 bases between. CDR3 nucleotides: TGTGCCACCAGTGACGATCGGGACACCATCACAGATACGCAGTATTTT. Amino acids: CATSDDRDTITDTQYF.

This chain connects TRBV6-5 to TRBJ2-5; 8 nucleotides align to TRBD1. Germline-derived CDR1 and CDR2 are MNHEY and SVGAGI. V lost 2 bases and J lost 5; bases outside the gene matches: 10. This CDR3 has 16 amino acids. The CDR3 nucleotides read TGTGCCAGCAGTTACCGAGTCGGGACAGGATCGGAGACCCAGTACTTC. Its protein product is CASSYRVGTGSETQYF.

This clonotype was counted many times. CDR3 in amino acids: CASSTYRGEKLFF. The CDR3 DNA reads as TGTGCCAGCAGCACCTACCGGGGTGAAAAACTGTTTTTT. The V gene is TRBV2, the J gene TRBJ1-4; D call uncertain. The germline V and J ends were trimmed by 6 bases and 7 bases, with 12 bases remaining between them. The CDR3 totals 13 residues. Germline V gene data show CDR1 as SNHLY and CDR2 as FYNNEI.

The V gene is TRBV20-1, the J gene TRBJ1-3; no definite D call. The CDR3 length is 14 residues. The ends were cut back, 8 bases at V and 0 bases at J, with 14 bases in the middle. Germline CDR1 and CDR2: DFQATT and SNEGSKA (reference sequence). In DNA form, the CDR3 reads TGCAGTTACTCGGATATTTCCTCTGGAAACACCATATATTTT. Translating gives CSYSDISSGNTIYF.

This clonotype was counted between two and nine times. The V call is TRBV12-3 or TRBV12-4, the J call TRBJ2-5, with D possibly matching TRBD2 (6 bases). V was clipped by 5 bases and J by 5 bases, with 18 bases between them. The CDR3 contains 15 residues. CDR3: CASSPWGDYGETQYF. The DNA for the CDR3 is TGTGCCAGCAGTCCATGGGGGGATTATGGGGAGACCCAGTACTTC.

The chain links TRBV10-2 to TRBJ2-7; D may be TRBD2 (5 bases). V was cut by 8 bases and J by 3 bases, with 14 bases left in between. Germline values: CDR1 WSHSY, CDR2 SAAADI. The CDR3 consists of 13 residues. CDR3 region: CASGPERDYEQYF. In DNA, the CDR3 is TGCGCCAGCGGCCCGGAGAGGGACTACGAGCAGTACTTC.

The chain recombines TRBV12-3 or TRBV12-4 with TRBJ1-6; D uncertain. The CDR3 runs to 15 residues. With 3 bases removed from V and 8 bases from J, the gap between germline ends came to 14 bases. Here the CDR3 DNA reads TGTGCCAGCAGTTTTGGTCTCCTGGCCGATTCACCCCTCCACTTT. It specifies CASSFGLLADSPLHF.

This clonotype was detected ten times or more. V and J are TRBV7-2 and TRBJ1-2; the D gene is possibly TRBD1 (5 bases). This CDR3 spans 13 amino acids. The ends were cut back, 1 base at V and 8 bases at J, with 11 bases in the middle. Germline values: CDR1 SGHTA, CDR2 FQGNSA. The CDR3 here is CASSLVGGRGYTF. CDR3 nucleotides: TGTGCCAGCAGCTTAGTTGGGGGGAGAGGCTACACCTTC. Combining the CDR3 with reference TRBV7-2 and TRBJ1-2 gives the whole variable domain GAGVSQSPSNKVTEKGKDVELRCDPISGHTALYWYRQSLGQGLEFLIYFQGNSAPDKSGLPSDRFSAERTGGSVSTLTIQRTQQEDSAVYLCASSLVGGRGYTFGSGTRLTVV.

V gene TRBV2 combines with J gene TRBJ1-1; no clear D gene. The CDR3 contains 13 residues. Trimming cost V 4 bases and J 1 base, with 7 bases left between them. Germline CDR1 is SNHLY and CDR2 is FYNNEI. CDR3 loop: CASSAPGNTEAFF. In nucleotides, the CDR3 is TGTGCCAGCAGTGCCCCCGGGAACACTGAAGCTTTCTTT. The complete variable domain, with remaining parts taken from reference TRBV2 and TRBJ1-1, reads EPEVTQTPSHQVTQMGQEVILRCVPISNHLYFYWYRQILGQKVEFLVSFYNNEISEKSEIFDDQFSVERPDGSNFTLKIRSTKLEDSAMYFCASSAPGNTEAFFGQGTRLTVV.

This clonotype was recorded a few times. Written as DNA, the CDR3 is TGTGCCAGTACCAAAATACTGAAGGACAATGGCTACACCTTC. Amino acid sequence: CASTKILKDNGYTF. V usage is TRBV19 and J usage is TRBJ1-2; maybe TRBD1 (5 bases). Germline V gene sequence: CDR1 LNHDA, CDR2 SQIVND (reference sequence). The CDR3 contains 14 residues. V dropped 7 bases and J dropped 6 bases, with 18 bases sitting between them.